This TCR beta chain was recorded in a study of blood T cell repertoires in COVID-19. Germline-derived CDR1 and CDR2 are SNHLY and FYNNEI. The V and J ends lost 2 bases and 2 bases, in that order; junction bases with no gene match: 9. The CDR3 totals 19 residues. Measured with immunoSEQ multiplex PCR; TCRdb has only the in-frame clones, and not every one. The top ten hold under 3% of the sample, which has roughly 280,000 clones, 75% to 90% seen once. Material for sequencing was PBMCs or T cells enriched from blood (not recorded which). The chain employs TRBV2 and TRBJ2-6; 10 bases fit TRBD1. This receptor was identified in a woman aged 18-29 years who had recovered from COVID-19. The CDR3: CASSESKTGGWAGANVLTF. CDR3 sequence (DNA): TGTGCCAGCAGTGAAAGTAAGACAGGGGGCTGGGCTGGGGCCAACGTCCTGACTTTC.